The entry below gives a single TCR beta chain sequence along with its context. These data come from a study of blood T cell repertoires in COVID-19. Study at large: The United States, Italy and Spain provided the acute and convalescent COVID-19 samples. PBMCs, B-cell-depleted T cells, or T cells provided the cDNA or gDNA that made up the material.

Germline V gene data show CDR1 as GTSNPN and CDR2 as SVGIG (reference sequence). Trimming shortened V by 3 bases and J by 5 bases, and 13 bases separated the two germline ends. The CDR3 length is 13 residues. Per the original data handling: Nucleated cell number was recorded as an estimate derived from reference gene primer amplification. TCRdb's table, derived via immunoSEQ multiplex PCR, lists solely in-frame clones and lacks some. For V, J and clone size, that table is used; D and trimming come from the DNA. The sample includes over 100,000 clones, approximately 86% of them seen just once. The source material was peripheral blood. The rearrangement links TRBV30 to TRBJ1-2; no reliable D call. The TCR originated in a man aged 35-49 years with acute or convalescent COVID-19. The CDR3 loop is CAWSASDWYGYTF. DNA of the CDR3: TGTGCCTGGAGCGCGTCCGATTGGTATGGCTACACCTTC.